A single sample is the source of the 29 T cell receptor beta chains below, sequenced in a study of spatial heterogeneity in lung cancer. Time point noted: blood at routine non-recurrence follow-up after resection. MiXCR, run by TCRdb on the 5' RACE reads, gives a single entry per CDR3 protein. The sample lists roughly 45,000 distinct CDR3 sequences; 22% were seen once. The sample consisted of PBMCs, taken at follow-up. These receptors all stem from a female donor with early-stage non-small cell lung cancer.

This clonotype has a count of ten or more. The rearrangement links TRBV7-9 to TRBJ1-1; D remains ambiguous. CDR3 length: 13 residues. V lost 1 base and J 8 bases, leaving 11 bases between the germline ends. CDR1 is SEHNR and CDR2 is FQNEAQ in the germline V gene (reference sequence). CDR3 nucleotide sequence: TGTGCCAGCAGCTTAGGTGGCCCGATCGAAGCTTTCTTT. It yields the protein CASSLGGPIEAFF. Full variable domain (remainder filled in from reference TRBV7-9 and TRBJ1-1): DTGVSQNPRHKITKRGQNVTFRCDPISEHNRLYWYRQTLGQGPEFLTYFQNEAQLEKSRLLSDRFSAERPKGSFSTLEIQRTEQGDSAMYLCASSLGGPIEAFFGQGTRLTVV.

The sample holds a few counts of this clonotype. The chain recombines TRBV5-1 with TRBJ2-6, with no clear D. V was shortened by 0 bases and J by 0 bases, with 4 bases between the two germline ends. This CDR3 spans 15 amino acids. Germline V gene lookup returns CDR1 SGHRS and CDR2 YFSETQ. CDR3 nucleotide sequence: TGCGCCAGCAGCTTGGTTAGCTCTGGGGCCAACGTCCTGACTTTC. Its translation: CASSLVSSGANVLTF.

This sequence joins TRBV30 and TRBJ1-5, with unresolved D. Germline values: CDR1 GTSNPN, CDR2 SVGIG (reference sequence). V was shortened by 2 bases and J by 5 bases, with 10 bases between the two germline ends. This CDR3 is 13 amino acids long. The CDR3 region has the DNA TGTGCCTGGAGTAAGGGCGGTTATCAGCCCCAGCATTTT. This sequence encodes CAWSKGGYQPQHF.

This chain links TRBV2 with TRBJ2-7; 7 bases agree with TRBD2. CDR1 is SNHLY, CDR2 FYNNEI, per germline. The CDR3 totals 13 residues. J gave up 3 bases and V 9 bases, and 8 bases lay outside the gene matches. CDR3 protein: CASSTSAFYEQYF. The DNA of the CDR3 is TGTGCCAGTTCAACTAGCGCTTTCTACGAGCAGTACTTC.

This clonotype appeared many times. The rearrangement joins TRBV5-1 to TRBJ2-1; D is unclear. The germline gives CDR1 SGHRS, CDR2 YFSETQ. The V and J ends lost 3 bases and 4 bases respectively, with 11 bases between them. The CDR3 length is 14 residues. Here the CDR3 DNA reads TGCGCCAGCAGCTCCTCCGGAGTATACAATGAGCAGTTCTTC. Translating it yields CASSSSGVYNEQFF.

This clonotype came up many times. V gene TRBV19 combines with J gene TRBJ1-4; no clear D gene. The CDR3 has 14 residues. With 6 bases removed from V and 6 bases from J, the gap between germline ends came to 14 bases. Germline lookup yields CDR1 LNHDA and CDR2 SQIVND (reference sequence). The CDR3 spells CASRFGISHEKLFF. The CDR3 bases are TGTGCCAGTAGATTCGGTATCTCCCATGAAAAACTGTTTTTT.

V gene TRBV13 combines with J gene TRBJ2-1; D unclear. Germline CDR1 reads PRHDT; CDR2 reads FYEKMQ (reference sequence). The V gene lost 3 bases and the J gene lost 5 bases, with 8 bases spanning the gap. This CDR3 comprises 13 residues. This CDR3 reads CASSFNIHNEQFF. The CDR3 nucleotides are TGTGCCAGCAGCTTTAACATACACAATGAGCAGTTCTTC.

V and J are TRBV28 and TRBJ2-2; D unresolved. Germline-derived CDR1 and CDR2 are MDHEN and SYDVKM. The CDR3 consists of 12 residues. V lost 6 bases and J 8 bases, leaving 10 bases between the germline ends. The CDR3, as DNA: TGTGCCAGCAGGCTCGCAGAGGGGGAGCTGTTTTTT. This codes for CASRLAEGELFF.

The V call is TRBV18, the J call TRBJ2-5, with a possible D match to TRBD2 (6 bases). V was cut by 3 bases and J by 5 bases, with 16 bases left in between. CDR1 is KGHSH and CDR2 is LQKENI in the germline V gene. The CDR3 is 15 residues long. The CDR3 DNA sequence: TGTGCCAGCTCACCCTATGGTGGGGGGACGGAGACCCAGTACTTC. This gives the protein CASSPYGGGTETQYF.

The chain uses TRBV4-2 and TRBJ2-4; D gene uncertain. Germline loops: CDR1 LGHNA, CDR2 YNFKEQ. Trimming cost V 0 bases and J 6 bases, with 6 bases left between them. The CDR3 loop spans 13 amino acids. CDR3 sequence: CASSQDDINIQYF. DNA for the CDR3: TGTGCCAGCAGCCAAGATGACATAAACATTCAGTACTTC.

This clonotype was counted between two and nine times. The V gene is TRBV20-1, the J gene TRBJ1-3; D possibly corresponds to TRBD1 (5 bases). CDR1 is DFQATT, CDR2 SNEGSKA, per germline (reference sequence). The CDR3 spans 13 residues. With 7 bases removed from V and 5 bases from J, the gap between germline ends came to 15 bases. The CDR3 bases are TGCAGTGTCGGAGGGGCCCAAAGAAACACCATATATTTT. As protein: CSVGGAQRNTIYF.

This clonotype appeared a few times. The V and J genes are TRBV4-1 and TRBJ1-5; unclear D gene. Germline V CDR1 and CDR2: MGHRA, YSYEKL. The CDR3 totals 10 residues. V shed 4 bases and J shed 11 bases, with 6 bases lying between them. The chain's CDR3 is CASSPRTQHF. The CDR3 DNA reads as TGCGCCAGCAGCCCCCGGACCCAGCATTTT.

The CDR3 nucleotides read TGTGCCAGCACCGTCGACAGGGGGACTTACGAGCAGTACTTC. Translation gives CASTVDRGTYEQYF. V is TRBV28 and J is TRBJ2-7; 9 bases fit TRBD1. Germline CDR1 and CDR2: MDHEN and SYDVKM. The CDR3 sequence is 14 residues long. The V segment lost 7 bases and the J segment 4 bases; nucleotides outside the gene matches: 8.

This CDR3 reads CASSPGGSSYEQYV. The DNA for the CDR3 is TGTGCCAGCAGCCCCGGGGGGAGCTCCTACGAGCAGTACGTC. The chain employs TRBV3-1 and TRBJ2-7; TRBD2 matches at 7 bases. Germline CDR1 LGHDT, CDR2 YNNKEL (reference sequence). V shed 4 bases, J shed 0 bases, and the junction held 3 bases outside the gene matches. The CDR3 covers 14 residues.

This clonotype came up many times. The rearrangement joins TRBV7-2 to TRBJ2-1; D is undetermined. The germline V gene encodes CDR1 SGHTA and CDR2 FQGNSA. Trimming left V 1 base short and J 5 bases short, with 6 bases between. This CDR3 is built from 13 residues. CDR3 nucleotide sequence: TGTGCCAGCAGCTTAGATTGGAACAATGAGCAGTTCTTC. Translation gives CASSLDWNNEQFF.

This clonotype was counted ten times or more. The V gene is TRBV18, the J gene TRBJ2-1, with D perhaps assigned TRBD1 or TRBD2 (7 bases each). From germline, CDR1 is KGHSH and CDR2 LQKENI. Trimming cost V 6 bases and J 6 bases, with 18 bases left between them. This CDR3 comprises 15 residues. CDR3 DNA sequence: TGTGCCAGCTCCCCGGGCAGGGGGGGACGCAATGAGCAGTTCTTC. It codes for CASSPGRGGRNEQFF.

The chain employs TRBV5-1 and TRBJ2-1; D gene ambiguous. CDR3 length equals 14 residues. V lost 7 bases and J lost 1, with 12 bases in between. Per the germline V gene, CDR1 is SGHRS and CDR2 is YFSETQ. Here the CDR3 reads CASSWAVSYNEQFF. In DNA, the CDR3 is TGCGCCAGCTCTTGGGCCGTATCCTACAATGAGCAGTTCTTC.

The chain links TRBV7-9 to TRBJ1-1; a weak D match, TRBD1 (5 bases). CDR1 is SEHNR, CDR2 FQNEAQ, per germline (reference sequence). This CDR3 spans 14 amino acids. Deletions cut 4 bases from V and 2 bases from J, with 11 bases between. The CDR3 coding sequence is TGTGCCAGCAGCTACCGTGACAGAAACACTGAAGCTTTCTTT. It translates to CASSYRDRNTEAFF.

This clonotype was observed a few times. The rearrangement joins TRBV10-2 to TRBJ2-5; the match to TRBD2 covers 9 bases. The CDR3 sequence is 15 residues long. CDR1 WSHSY and CDR2 SAAADI come from the germline V gene. The trim removed 6 bases at V and 2 bases at J, leaving 7 bases unmatched. CDR3 sequence (DNA): TGCGCCAGCAGAGACAGGCTAGCGGGGCAAGAGACCCAGTACTTC. Its translation is CASRDRLAGQETQYF.

The chain employs TRBV6-6 and TRBJ2-1; D may be TRBD2 (5 bases). Trimming removed 7 bases at V and 13 bases at J, with 20 bases between. The CDR3 contains 13 residues. The germline V gene has CDR1 MNHNY and CDR2 SVGAGI (reference sequence). CDR3 amino acids: CASKREREGDQFF. CDR3 sequence (DNA): TGTGCCAGCAAACGGGAAAGAGAAGGTGATCAGTTCTTC.

This chain uses TRBV20-1 with TRBJ2-5, with D hard to call. This CDR3 has 12 residues. V was cut by 6 bases and J by 5 bases, with 13 bases left in between. The germline gives CDR1 DFQATT, CDR2 SNEGSKA (reference sequence). Here the CDR3 reads CSARRAAETQYF. The DNA of the CDR3 is TGCAGTGCCAGACGGGCGGCTGAGACCCAGTACTTC.

Ten or more counts support this clonotype. The chain is built from TRBV20-1 and TRBJ1-3, with D unresolved. This CDR3 region has 14 residues. The V end lost 0 bases, the J end lost 1 base, and 7 bases lay between the germline ends. The V gene's germline CDR1 is DFQATT and CDR2 SNEGSKA (reference sequence). The CDR3 sequence: CSARDPSSGNTIYF. The CDR3 region has the DNA TGCAGTGCTAGAGACCCGTCTTCTGGAAACACCATATATTTT.

The J gene is TRBJ2-7, the V gene TRBV19; TRBD1 matches 8 bases. Germline loops: CDR1 LNHDA, CDR2 SQIVND (reference sequence). This CDR3 region has 15 residues. J was trimmed by 12 bases and V by 2 bases; bases with no gene match: 15. The CDR3 DNA follows: TGTGCCAGTAGTATAACGGGGACAGGATTTCTCAGGCGGTACTTC. It codes for CASSITGTGFLRRYF.

In this sample, this clonotype turned up a few times. The chain uses TRBV13 and TRBJ1-1, with D possibly matching TRBD1 (5 bases). The V gene lost 4 bases and the J gene lost 2 bases, with 20 bases spanning the gap. The germline V gene has CDR1 PRHDT and CDR2 FYEKMQ (reference sequence). CDR3 length equals 17 residues. CDR3 loop: CASSYTGFAHINTEAFF. DNA of the CDR3: TGTGCCAGCAGCTATACAGGTTTCGCCCATATTAACACTGAAGCTTTCTTT.

The V call is TRBV7-8, the J call TRBJ1-2; a possible D gene is TRBD1 (5 bases). The CDR3 totals 17 residues. Germline V gives CDR1 SGHVS, CDR2 FQNEAQ. Trimming shortened V by 3 bases and J by 6 bases, and 23 bases separated the two germline ends. CDR3 loop: CASSLGLGVYRADGYTF. DNA of the CDR3: TGTGCCAGCAGCTTGGGGCTCGGCGTCTACCGAGCTGATGGCTACACCTTC.

The rearrangement uses TRBV11-2 and TRBJ2-7; TRBD1 might be the D (5 bases). V was clipped by 2 bases and J by 2 bases, with 13 bases between them. The CDR3 contains 15 residues. Germline V lookup: CDR1 SGHAT, CDR2 FQNNGV. CDR3 amino acids: CASSLNRMGTYEQYV. The CDR3 bases are TGTGCCAGCAGCTTAAACAGGATGGGGACCTACGAGCAGTACGTC.

Note on this clonotype: The junction departs from germline at one end; a sequencing error may be responsible. J is TRBJ2-3 and V is TRBV18, with no clear D. The V gene's germline CDR1 is KGHSH and CDR2 LQKENI. There are 13 residues in the CDR3. The DNA for the CDR3 is TGTGTCAGCTCACCACCGAGCACAGATACGCAGTATTTT. Its protein is CVSSPPSTDTQYF.

In this sample, this clonotype turned up a few times. The chain couples TRBV11-1 to TRBJ2-1; 12 bases line up with TRBD1. After removal of 5 bases from V and 6 bases from J, the junction contained 5 bases not matched to a gene. Per germline, CDR1 SGHAT and CDR2 FQDESV (reference sequence). The CDR3 contains 15 residues. CDR3 in amino acids: CASSPGQGASNEQFF. DNA of the CDR3: TGTGCCAGCAGCCCGGGACAGGGGGCGAGCAATGAGCAGTTCTTC.

This chain links TRBV7-9 with TRBJ2-1, with D possibly TRBD2 on 5 matching bases. The CDR3 covers 13 residues. The germline V gene has CDR1 SEHNR and CDR2 FQNEAQ (reference sequence). Trimming removed 4 bases at V and 8 bases at J, with 12 bases between. In DNA, the CDR3 is TGTGCCAGCAGCTCCGGGGTTAGGGATGAGCAGTTCTTC. Protein sequence: CASSSGVRDEQFF.